This T cell receptor beta chain came from a study of shared T cell receptors in the human thymus. This clone was seen once. Assay used: immunoSEQ multiplex PCR; TCRdb lists only in-frame clones, some missing. The profile shows about 380,000 clones, about 95% of them singletons. From germline, CDR1 is SGHAT and CDR2 FQNNGV. Trimming took 1 base from V and 3 from J, leaving 10 bases between them. The CDR3 is 14 amino acids. The sequenced material came from thymocytes. The clonotype originates from a human donor. J is TRBJ2-7 and V is TRBV11-2, with a possible D match to TRBD2 (5 bases). This chain's CDR3 is CASSLGSGVYEQYF. The CDR3, as DNA: TGTGCCAGCAGCTTAGGCAGCGGAGTCTACGAGCAGTACTTC. The whole variable domain, filled in from reference TRBV11-2 and TRBJ2-7, reads EAGVAQSPRYKIIEKRQSVAFWCNPISGHATLYWYQQILGQGPKLLIQFQNNGVVDDSQLPKDRFSAERLKGVDSTLKIQPAKLEDSAVYLCASSLGSGVYEQYFGPGTRLTVT.